This TCR beta chain was documented in a study of T cells in Graves' hyperthyroidism and ophthalmopathy. Exclusion of patients followed from uncontrolled infection, other autoimmune disease, pregnancy or lactation. PBMCs were obtained from about 9 ml fresh peripheral blood. The TCR beta CDR3 regions underwent amplification using RNA transcripts as the source. Using the HTBI primer set, a first-round RT-PCR was run on the TCR CDR3. TCRdb re-analysed the multiplex PCR reads in MiXCR, keeping a single row per CDR3 protein. The sample contains approximately 690,000 distinct CDR3 sequences, more than 20% of which appear only once. Trimming removed 6 bases from V and 5 bases from J, with 15 bases in between. Germline CDR1 reads MNHNS; CDR2 reads SASEGT. This CDR3 has 14 amino acids. This clonotype was observed a handful of times.

The sequenced material came from blood. The rearrangement links TRBV6-1 to TRBJ2-3; a weak D match, TRBD2 (5 bases). The clonotype comes from a man younger than 40 with Graves' ophthalmopathy. The CDR3 sequence is CASREKPGIDTQYF. CDR3 coding DNA: TGTGCCAGCAGGGAGAAACCGGGAATAGATACGCAGTATTTT.